Listed below are T cell receptor beta chains from one sample, sequenced in a study of T cell repertoires in cytomegalovirus infection. TCRdb called the reads again in MiXCR, with one record for every CDR3 protein. The table records 500,000 or so distinct CDR3 sequences, 15% to 20% of them present only once. Sequenced sample: CD8+ T cells from PBMCs. These receptors were collected from a human donor in good health (CMV status not recorded). Some clones in this sample may be carry-over from other donors' samples. Both conserved end residues are trimmed from each CDR3. Only some rows state a clone size, as once, few, many or a class for expanded clones.

abundance: few; v_gene: TRBV4-1; j_gene: TRBJ1-2; CDR3aa: ASSPQADRGNYGYT
abundance: few; v_gene: TRBV2; j_gene: TRBJ2-1; CDR3aa: ASPSGTSNYNEQF
abundance: many; v_gene: TRBV11-2; j_gene: TRBJ2-1; CDR3aa: ASSRQDYNEQF
abundance: many; v_gene: TRBV7-6; j_gene: TRBJ2-7; CDR3aa: ASSPRTGGRNEQY
abundance: few; v_gene: TRBV6-5; j_gene: TRBJ2-7; CDR3aa: ASSYSRAAYEQY
abundance: few; v_gene: TRBV7-9; j_gene: TRBJ1-5; CDR3aa: ASSYAGTGPNQPQH
abundance: many; v_gene: TRBV29-1; j_gene: TRBJ1-5; CDR3aa: SVARGGADNQPQH
abundance: once; v_gene: TRBV4-1; j_gene: TRBJ1-1; CDR3aa: ASSQSGQGKTEAF
abundance: -; v_gene: TRBV5-1; j_gene: TRBJ2-1; CDR3aa: ASSGTGSYNEQF
abundance: many; v_gene: TRBV29-1; j_gene: TRBJ2-7; CDR3aa: SVEGEIPYEQY
abundance: few; v_gene: TRBV12-5; j_gene: TRBJ1-2; CDR3aa: ASGSYAGNYGYT
abundance: few; v_gene: TRBV28; j_gene: TRBJ2-5; CDR3aa: ASRQGLQETQY
abundance: few; v_gene: TRBV4-2; j_gene: TRBJ1-1; CDR3aa: ASSQAGTLNTEAF
abundance: -; v_gene: TRBV6-5; j_gene: TRBJ2-1; CDR3aa: ASSYSGLADSSYNEQF
abundance: few; v_gene: TRBV24-1; j_gene: TRBJ2-1; CDR3aa: ATRAEGYNEQF
abundance: -; v_gene: TRBV30; j_gene: TRBJ2-3; CDR3aa: AHQPGSSSSDTQY
abundance: few; v_gene: TRBV19; j_gene: TRBJ2-7; CDR3aa: ASSPGLGTYEQY
abundance: many; v_gene: TRBV7-6; j_gene: TRBJ1-5; CDR3aa: ASSLAGALGDQPQH
abundance: -; v_gene: TRBV3-1; j_gene: TRBJ1-6; CDR3aa: ASSPELNYNSPLD
abundance: -; v_gene: TRBV5-1; j_gene: TRBJ2-1; CDR3aa: ASWATGLNEQF
abundance: -; v_gene: TRBV28; j_gene: TRBJ1-5; CDR3aa: ASSPHQADQPQH
abundance: many; v_gene: TRBV14; j_gene: TRBJ2-7; CDR3aa: ASSQDFLDGLATPYEQY
abundance: -; v_gene: TRBV3-1; j_gene: TRBJ1-3; CDR3aa: ASSQERVISSGNTIY
abundance: many; v_gene: TRBV6-1; j_gene: TRBJ1-2; CDR3aa: ASSEAGHPLSYT
abundance: many; v_gene: TRBV6-2/TRBV6-3; j_gene: TRBJ2-1; CDR3aa: ASSYRTGGPTYNEQF
abundance: few; v_gene: TRBV4-1; j_gene: TRBJ1-1; CDR3aa: ASSQVEGPWGTEAF
abundance: many; v_gene: TRBV6-2/TRBV6-3; j_gene: TRBJ2-1; CDR3aa: ATLAVLARNEQF
abundance: -; v_gene: TRBV6-5; j_gene: TRBJ2-1; CDR3aa: ASSYSPQREAVNEQF
abundance: -; v_gene: TRBV9; j_gene: TRBJ1-2; CDR3aa: ASSVGLPGGYT
abundance: -; v_gene: TRBV18; j_gene: TRBJ1-5; CDR3aa: ASSLRQGTGNQPQH
abundance: many; v_gene: TRBV7-9; j_gene: TRBJ2-7; CDR3aa: ASSPRGRGAGAYEQY
abundance: many; v_gene: TRBV7-6; j_gene: TRBJ2-5; CDR3aa: ASSFNPGGASGGEETQY
abundance: many; v_gene: TRBV25-1; j_gene: TRBJ2-7; CDR3aa: ASSKRGRVQEQY
abundance: few; v_gene: TRBV5-5; j_gene: TRBJ2-2; CDR3aa: ASSSGGGHTGELF
abundance: few; v_gene: TRBV14; j_gene: TRBJ2-7; CDR3aa: ASSQGDREVEQY
abundance: few; v_gene: TRBV6-5; j_gene: TRBJ2-5; CDR3aa: ASSYLGGEETQY
abundance: few; v_gene: TRBV14; j_gene: TRBJ1-2; CDR3aa: ASSLRQDYGYT
abundance: many; v_gene: TRBV12-3/TRBV12-4; j_gene: TRBJ1-1; CDR3aa: ASSPGPANTEAF
abundance: many; v_gene: TRBV7-8; j_gene: TRBJ1-5; CDR3aa: ASSLKPPRAHNQPQH
abundance: many; v_gene: TRBV7-6; j_gene: TRBJ2-1; CDR3aa: ASSPPGTGVNEQF
abundance: many; v_gene: TRBV20-1; j_gene: TRBJ1-2; CDR3aa: SAREGVANYGYT
abundance: -; v_gene: TRBV15; j_gene: TRBJ2-1; CDR3aa: ATSRTSGGDNEQF
abundance: many; v_gene: TRBV2; j_gene: TRBJ2-3; CDR3aa: ASRDSGLAGGEDTQY
abundance: many; v_gene: TRBV6-1; j_gene: TRBJ1-5; CDR3aa: ASSGHPSGGGPLINQPQH